What follows are 6 T cell receptor beta chains derived from one specimen sequenced in a study of cytomegalovirus exposure and HLA in healthy donors. The PCR was carried out with 60 Vbeta primers and 13 Jbeta primers. Assay used: immunoSEQ multiplex PCR; TCRdb lists only in-frame clones, some missing. The sample holds roughly 190,000 clones; roughly 80% are singletons and the top ten take approximately 3.8%. What was sequenced was PBMCs. Receptors originate from a man over 45 in good health and CMV-seronegative.

This chain uses TRBV7-9 with TRBJ2-7; maybe TRBD1 (5 bases). Per germline, CDR1 SEHNR and CDR2 FQNEAQ (reference sequence). V was clipped by 7 bases and J by 5 bases, with 15 bases between them. This CDR3 spans 13 amino acids. CDR3 in amino acids: CASTRSKGNEQYF. The CDR3 nucleotides are TGTGCCAGCACCCGATCTAAGGGGAACGAGCAGTACTTC.

This CDR3 reads CASTRGQGGEKLFF. The DNA for the CDR3 is TGTGCCAGCACCAGGGGACAGGGAGGGGAAAAACTGTTTTTT. The chain links TRBV5-5 to TRBJ1-4; 9 nucleotides agree with TRBD1. This CDR3 has 14 residues. With V trimmed by 6 bases and J by 8 bases, 8 bases remained unmatched. Germline lookup yields CDR1 SGHKS and CDR2 YYEKEE (reference sequence).

V gene TRBV9 combines with J gene TRBJ2-2; 7 bases are a match to TRBD1. The junction had 5 bases not matched to a gene; V was cut back by 3 bases and J by 0 bases. CDR1 is SGDLS and CDR2 is YYNGEE in the germline V gene. The CDR3 is made up of 16 amino acids. The CDR3 DNA follows: TGTGCCAGCAGCGCCTCCGGGACAGCGAACACCGGGGAGCTGTTTTTT. It translates to CASSASGTANTGELFF. The full variable domain, rest sourced from reference TRBV9 and TRBJ2-2, is DSGVTQTPKHLITATGQRVTLRCSPRSGDLSVYWYQQSLDQGLQFLIQYYNGEERAKGNILERFSAQQFPDLHSELNLSSLELGDSALYFCASSASGTANTGELFFGEGSRLTVL.

This chain uses TRBV2 with TRBJ2-7; D unresolved. The V end lost 4 bases, the J end lost 6 bases, and 10 bases lay between the germline ends. This CDR3 is 12 amino acids long. The germline V gene encodes CDR1 SNHLY and CDR2 FYNNEI. The CDR3, as DNA: TGTGCCAGCAGTGGGATGAGGCGCGAGCAGTACTTC. This codes for CASSGMRREQYF.

This clone was detected only a few times. The chain is built from TRBV9 and TRBJ1-2; D is uncertain. Germline V gene lookup returns CDR1 SGDLS and CDR2 YYNGEE. The CDR3 loop spans 12 amino acids. V was trimmed by 3 bases and J by 8 bases, leaving 11 bases between them. CDR3 DNA sequence: TGTGCCAGCAGCGCTAAACGTTGGGGCTACACCTTC. Protein product: CASSAKRWGYTF.

DNA of the CDR3: TGTGCCAGTAGTATCCAGGGGTATGAAAAACTGTTTTTT. This codes for CASSIQGYEKLFF. The gene calls are TRBV19 and TRBJ1-4, with D perhaps matching TRBD1 (6 bases). Trimming pared 3 bases from V and 6 bases from J, leaving 8 bases between. Germline V lookup: CDR1 LNHDA, CDR2 SQIVND (reference sequence). The CDR3 is made up of 13 amino acids.